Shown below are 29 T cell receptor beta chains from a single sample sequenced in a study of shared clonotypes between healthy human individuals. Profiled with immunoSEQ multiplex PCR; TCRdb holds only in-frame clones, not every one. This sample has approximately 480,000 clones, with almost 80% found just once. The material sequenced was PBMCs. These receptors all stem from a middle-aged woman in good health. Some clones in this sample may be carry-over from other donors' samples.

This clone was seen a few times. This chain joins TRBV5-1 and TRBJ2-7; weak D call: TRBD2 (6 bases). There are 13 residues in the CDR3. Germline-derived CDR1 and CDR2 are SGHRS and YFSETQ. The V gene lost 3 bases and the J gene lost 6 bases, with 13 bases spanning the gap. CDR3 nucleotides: TGCGCCAGCAGCTCGACAGTGGGGGGCGAGCAGTACTTC. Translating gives CASSSTVGGEQYF.

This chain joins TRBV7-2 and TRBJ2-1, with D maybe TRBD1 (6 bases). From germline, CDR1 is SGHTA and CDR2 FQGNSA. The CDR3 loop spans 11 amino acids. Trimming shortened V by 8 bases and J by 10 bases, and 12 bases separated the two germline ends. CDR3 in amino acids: CASDRQAEQFF. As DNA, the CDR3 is TGTGCCAGCGACCGACAGGCGGAGCAGTTCTTC.

The CDR3: CASSFNSGKNNEQFF. The CDR3 DNA sequence: TGTGCCAGCAGTTTTAATAGCGGTAAAAACAATGAGCAGTTCTTC. The chain employs TRBV27 and TRBJ2-1, with D possibly being TRBD2 (6 bases). This CDR3 has 15 amino acids. Trimming cost V 3 bases and J 5 bases, with 14 bases left between them. Looked up from germline, CDR1 is MNHEY and CDR2 is SMNVEV (reference sequence).

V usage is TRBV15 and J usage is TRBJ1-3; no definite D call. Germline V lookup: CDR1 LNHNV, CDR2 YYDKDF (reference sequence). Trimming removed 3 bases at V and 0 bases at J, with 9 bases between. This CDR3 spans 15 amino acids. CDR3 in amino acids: CATSSGSTSGNTIYF. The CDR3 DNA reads TGTGCCACCAGCAGCGGGTCCACCTCTGGAAACACCATATATTTT.

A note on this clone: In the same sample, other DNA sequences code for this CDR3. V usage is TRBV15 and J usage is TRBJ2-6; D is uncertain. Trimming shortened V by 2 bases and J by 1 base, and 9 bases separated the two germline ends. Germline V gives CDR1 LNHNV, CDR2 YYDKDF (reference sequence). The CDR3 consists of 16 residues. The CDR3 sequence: CATSRRKESGANVLTF. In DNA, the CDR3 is TGTGCCACCAGCAGAAGGAAGGAGTCTGGGGCCAACGTCCTGACTTTC.

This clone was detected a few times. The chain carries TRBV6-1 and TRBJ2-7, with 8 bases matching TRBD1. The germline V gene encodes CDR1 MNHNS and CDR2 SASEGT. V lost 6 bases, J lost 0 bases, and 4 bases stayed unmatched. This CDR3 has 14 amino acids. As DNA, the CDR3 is TGTGCCAGCAGCCTGGACAGGGCCTCCTACGAGCAGTACTTC. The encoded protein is CASSLDRASYEQYF.

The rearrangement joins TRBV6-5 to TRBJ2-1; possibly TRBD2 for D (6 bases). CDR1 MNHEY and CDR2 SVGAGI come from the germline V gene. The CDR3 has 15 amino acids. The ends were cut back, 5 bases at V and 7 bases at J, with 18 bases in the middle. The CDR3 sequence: CASSHPGLRLNEQFF. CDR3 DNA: TGTGCCAGCAGTCACCCGGGACTCCGCCTAAATGAGCAGTTCTTC.

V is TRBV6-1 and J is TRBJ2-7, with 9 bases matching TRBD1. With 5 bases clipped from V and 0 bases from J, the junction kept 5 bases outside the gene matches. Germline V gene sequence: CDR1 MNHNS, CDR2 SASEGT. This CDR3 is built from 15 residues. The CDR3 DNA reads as TGTGCCAGCAGTACGGGGACAGGGTTCTCCTACGAGCAGTACTTC. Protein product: CASSTGTGFSYEQYF.

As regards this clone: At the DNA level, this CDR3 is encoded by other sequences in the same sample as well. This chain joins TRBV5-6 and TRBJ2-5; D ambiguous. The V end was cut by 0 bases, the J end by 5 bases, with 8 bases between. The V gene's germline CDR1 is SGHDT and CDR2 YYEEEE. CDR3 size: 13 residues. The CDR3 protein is CASSLAGRETQYF. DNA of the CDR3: TGTGCCAGCAGCTTGGCAGGCCGGGAGACCCAGTACTTC.

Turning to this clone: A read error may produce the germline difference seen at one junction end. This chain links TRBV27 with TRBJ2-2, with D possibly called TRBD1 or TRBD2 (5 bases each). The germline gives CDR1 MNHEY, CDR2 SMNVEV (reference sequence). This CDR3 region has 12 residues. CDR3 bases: TGTGCCAGCCAGGGTAACACCGGGGAGCTGCTTTTT. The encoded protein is CASQGNTGELLF.

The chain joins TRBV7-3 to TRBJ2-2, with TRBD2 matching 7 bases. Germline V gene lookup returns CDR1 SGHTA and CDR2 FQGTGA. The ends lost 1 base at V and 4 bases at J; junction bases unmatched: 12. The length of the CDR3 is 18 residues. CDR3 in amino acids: CASSLIGGSHLGTGELFF. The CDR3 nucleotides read TGTGCCAGCAGCTTAATCGGCGGGAGCCATTTGGGCACCGGGGAGCTGTTTTTT.

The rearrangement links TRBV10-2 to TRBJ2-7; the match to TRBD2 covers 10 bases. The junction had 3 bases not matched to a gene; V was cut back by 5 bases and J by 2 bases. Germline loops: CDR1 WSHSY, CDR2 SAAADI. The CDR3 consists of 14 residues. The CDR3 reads CASSPSGRTYEQYF. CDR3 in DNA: TGCGCCAGCAGTCCTAGCGGGAGAACCTACGAGCAGTACTTC.

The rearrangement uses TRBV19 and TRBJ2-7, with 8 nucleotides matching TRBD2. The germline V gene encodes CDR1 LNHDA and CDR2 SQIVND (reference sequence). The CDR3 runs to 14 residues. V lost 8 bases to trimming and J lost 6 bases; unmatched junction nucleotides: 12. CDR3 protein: CASRGVGLAGEQYF. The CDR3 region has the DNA TGTGCCAGTCGTGGGGTTGGACTAGCCGGCGAGCAGTACTTC.

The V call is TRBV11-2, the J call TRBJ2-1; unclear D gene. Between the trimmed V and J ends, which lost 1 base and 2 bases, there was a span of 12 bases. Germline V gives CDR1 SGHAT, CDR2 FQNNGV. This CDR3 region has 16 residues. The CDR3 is CASSLGVYQTYNEQFF. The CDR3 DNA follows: TGTGCCAGCAGCTTAGGGGTCTACCAGACCTACAATGAGCAGTTCTTC.

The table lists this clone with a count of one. The CDR3 spells CASSERSGLSYEQYF. The CDR3 bases are TGTGCCAGCAGTGAACGGTCAGGGCTCTCCTACGAGCAGTACTTC. The chain links TRBV25-1 to TRBJ2-5; possibly TRBD1 for D (5 bases). The end of the DNA fits TRBJ2-7 better, so the J call may be wrong. Germline V gene data show CDR1 as MGHDK and CDR2 as SYGVNS. The CDR3 consists of 15 residues.

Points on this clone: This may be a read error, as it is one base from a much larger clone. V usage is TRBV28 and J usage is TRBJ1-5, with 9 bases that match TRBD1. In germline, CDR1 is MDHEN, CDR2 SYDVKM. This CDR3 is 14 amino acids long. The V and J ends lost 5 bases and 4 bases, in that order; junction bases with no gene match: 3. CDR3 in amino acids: CASSLDRGNQPQHF. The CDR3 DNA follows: TGTGCCAGCAGTCTAGACAGGGGGAATCAGCCCCAGCATTTT.

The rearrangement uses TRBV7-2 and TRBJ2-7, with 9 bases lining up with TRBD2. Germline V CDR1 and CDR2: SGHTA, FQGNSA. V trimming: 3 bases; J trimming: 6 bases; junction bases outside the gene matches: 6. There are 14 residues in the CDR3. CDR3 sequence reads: CASSFRSGSPEQYF. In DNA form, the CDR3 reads TGTGCCAGCAGCTTCCGTAGCGGGAGTCCCGAGCAGTACTTC.

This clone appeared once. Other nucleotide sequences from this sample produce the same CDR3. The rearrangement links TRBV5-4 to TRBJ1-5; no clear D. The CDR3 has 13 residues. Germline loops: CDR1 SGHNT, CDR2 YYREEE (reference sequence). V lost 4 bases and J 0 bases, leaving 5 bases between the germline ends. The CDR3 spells CASSQDSNQPQHF. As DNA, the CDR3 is TGTGCCAGCAGCCAGGATAGCAATCAGCCCCAGCATTTT.

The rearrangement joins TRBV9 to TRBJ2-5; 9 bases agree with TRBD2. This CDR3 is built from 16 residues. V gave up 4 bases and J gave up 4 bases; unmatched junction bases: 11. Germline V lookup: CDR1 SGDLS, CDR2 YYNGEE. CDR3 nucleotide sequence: TGTGCCAGCAGCTCCCCTAGCGGGACTATTCGAGAGACCCAGTACTTC. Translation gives CASSSPSGTIRETQYF. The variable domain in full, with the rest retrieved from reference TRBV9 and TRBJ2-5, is DSGVTQTPKHLITATGQRVTLRCSPRSGDLSVYWYQQSLDQGLQFLIQYYNGEERAKGNILERFSAQQFPDLHSELNLSSLELGDSALYFCASSSPSGTIRETQYFGPGTRLLVL.

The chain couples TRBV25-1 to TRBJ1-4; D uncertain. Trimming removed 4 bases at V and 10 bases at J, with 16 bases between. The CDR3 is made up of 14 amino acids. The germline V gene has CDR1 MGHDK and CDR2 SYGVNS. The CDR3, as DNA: TGTGCCAGCAGTGCGGACGCTGGGCATGTAAAACTGTTTTTT. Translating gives CASSADAGHVKLFF.

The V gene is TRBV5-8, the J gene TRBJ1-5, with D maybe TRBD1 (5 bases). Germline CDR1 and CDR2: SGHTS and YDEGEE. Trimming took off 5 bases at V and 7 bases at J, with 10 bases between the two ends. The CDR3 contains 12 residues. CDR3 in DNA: TGTGCCAGCAGTTATAGGGACCAGCCCCAGCATTTT. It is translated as CASSYRDQPQHF.

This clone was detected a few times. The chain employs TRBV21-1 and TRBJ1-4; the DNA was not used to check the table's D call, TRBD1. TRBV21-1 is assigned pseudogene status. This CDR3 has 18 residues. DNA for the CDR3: TGTGCCAGCAGCAAAGGACTCTTTTACAGGACCGATAATGAAAAACTGTTTTTT. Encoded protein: CASSKGLFYRTDNEKLFF.

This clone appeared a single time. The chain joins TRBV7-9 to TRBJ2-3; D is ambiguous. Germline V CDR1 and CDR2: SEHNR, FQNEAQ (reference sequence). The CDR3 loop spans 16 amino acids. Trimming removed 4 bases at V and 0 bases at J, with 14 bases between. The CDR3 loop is CASSSRRWRSTDTQYF. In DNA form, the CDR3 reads TGTGCCAGCAGCTCCCGCAGGTGGCGTAGCACAGATACGCAGTATTTT.

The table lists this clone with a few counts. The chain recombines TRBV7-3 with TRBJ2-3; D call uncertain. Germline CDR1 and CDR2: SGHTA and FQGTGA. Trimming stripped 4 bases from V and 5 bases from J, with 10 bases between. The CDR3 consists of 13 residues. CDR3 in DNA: TGTGCCAGCAGCTCAAACCCCCTAGATACGCAGTATTTT. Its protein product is CASSSNPLDTQYF.

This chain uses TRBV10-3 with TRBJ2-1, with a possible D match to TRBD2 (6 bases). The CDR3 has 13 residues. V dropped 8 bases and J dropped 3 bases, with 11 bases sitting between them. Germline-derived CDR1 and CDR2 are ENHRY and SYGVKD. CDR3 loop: CAISGSDYNEQFF. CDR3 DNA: TGTGCCATCTCCGGGAGCGACTACAATGAGCAGTTCTTC.

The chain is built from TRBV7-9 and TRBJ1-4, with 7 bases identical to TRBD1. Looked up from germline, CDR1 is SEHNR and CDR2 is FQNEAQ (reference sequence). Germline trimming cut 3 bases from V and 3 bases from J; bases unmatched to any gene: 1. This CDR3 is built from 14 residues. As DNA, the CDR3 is TGTGCCAGCAGCTTCGGGACAGCTAATGAAAAACTGTTTTTT. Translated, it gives CASSFGTANEKLFF.

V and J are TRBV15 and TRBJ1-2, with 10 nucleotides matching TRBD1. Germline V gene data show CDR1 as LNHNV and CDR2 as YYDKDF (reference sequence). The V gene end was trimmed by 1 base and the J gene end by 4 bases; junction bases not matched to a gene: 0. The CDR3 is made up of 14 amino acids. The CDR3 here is CATSRGTGGYGYTF. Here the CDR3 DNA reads TGTGCCACCAGCAGAGGGACAGGGGGCTATGGCTACACCTTC.

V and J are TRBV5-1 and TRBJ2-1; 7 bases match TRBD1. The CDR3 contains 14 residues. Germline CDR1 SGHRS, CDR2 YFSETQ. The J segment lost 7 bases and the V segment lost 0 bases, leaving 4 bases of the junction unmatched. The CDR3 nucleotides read TGCGCCAGCAGCTTGGGACAGGGCAAGAATGAGCAGTTCTTC. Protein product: CASSLGQGKNEQFF.

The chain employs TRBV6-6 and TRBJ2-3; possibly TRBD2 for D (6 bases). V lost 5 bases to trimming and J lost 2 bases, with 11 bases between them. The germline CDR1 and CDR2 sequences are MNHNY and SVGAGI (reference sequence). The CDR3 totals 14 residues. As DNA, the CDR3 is TGTGCCAGCAGTGGGGGGAGCCTCACAGATACGCAGTATTTT. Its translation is CASSGGSLTDTQYF.